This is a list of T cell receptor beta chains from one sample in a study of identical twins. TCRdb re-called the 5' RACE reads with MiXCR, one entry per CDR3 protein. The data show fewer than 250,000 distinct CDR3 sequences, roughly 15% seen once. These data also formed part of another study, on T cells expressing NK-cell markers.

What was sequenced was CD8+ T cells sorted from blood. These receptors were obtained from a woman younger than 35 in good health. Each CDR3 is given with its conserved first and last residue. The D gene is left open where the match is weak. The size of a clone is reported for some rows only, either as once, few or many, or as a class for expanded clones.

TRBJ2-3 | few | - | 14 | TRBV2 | TGTGCCAGCTCGGGGGCCGTGAAGTCGGATACGCAGTATTTT | CASSGAVKSDTQYF
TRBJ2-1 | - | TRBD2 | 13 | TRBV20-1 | TGCAGTGCCCCTAGCGGAGGCCCCAATGAGCAGTTCTTC | CSAPSGGPNEQFF
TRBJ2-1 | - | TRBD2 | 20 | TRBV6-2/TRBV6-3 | TGTGCCAGCAGTTACTCTCAACATTGGCGGGCTAGCGGGGGGGGAAATGAGCAGTTCTTC | CASSYSQHWRASGGGNEQFF
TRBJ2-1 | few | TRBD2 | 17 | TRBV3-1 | TGTGCCAGCAGCCAGACGGTAGCCGGGACTAGGGGCAATGAGCAGTTCTTC | CASSQTVAGTRGNEQFF
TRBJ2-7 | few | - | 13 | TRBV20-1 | TGCAGTACTGATAAAGCGGGTCCCGACGAGCAGTACTTC | CSTDKAGPDEQYF
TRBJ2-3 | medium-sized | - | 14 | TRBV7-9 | TGTGCCAGCAGCTTAGGGGGGGGCTTAGATACGCAGTATTTT | CASSLGGGLDTQYF
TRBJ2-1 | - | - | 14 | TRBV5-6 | TGTGCCAGCAGCTTGGGCCTCCCTCCCACTGAGCAGTTCTTC | CASSLGLPPTEQFF
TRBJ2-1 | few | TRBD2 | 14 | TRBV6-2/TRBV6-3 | TGTGCCAGCACTACTAGCGGGAGGGCCGATGAGCAGTTCTTC | CASTTSGRADEQFF
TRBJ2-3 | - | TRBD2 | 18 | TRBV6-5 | TGTGCCAGCAGTTACGGGCTGGGAGCGGGACTAGACACAGATACGCAGTATTTT | CASSYGLGAGLDTDTQYF
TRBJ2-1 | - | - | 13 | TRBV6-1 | TGTGCCAGTGGGGGCGGGCATTACAATGAGCAGTTCTTC | CASGGGHYNEQFF
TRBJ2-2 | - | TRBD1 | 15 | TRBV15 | TGTGCCACCAGCAGCTCTACGACAGGGCTCGGGGAGCTGTTTTTT | CATSSSTTGLGELFF
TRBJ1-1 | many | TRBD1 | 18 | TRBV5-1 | TGCGCCAGACCGACAGGGGGCTTTATTTTTGCGGGCGGGACTGAAGCTTTCTTT | CARPTGGFIFAGGTEAFF
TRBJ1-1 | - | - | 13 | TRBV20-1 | TGCAGTGCTAGGGGGTGGGAGGAAACTGAAGCTTTCTTT | CSARGWEETEAFF
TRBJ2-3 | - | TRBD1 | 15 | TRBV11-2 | TGTGCCAGCAGCGTCCGGGACAGGGGGACAGATACGCAGTATTTT | CASSVRDRGTDTQYF
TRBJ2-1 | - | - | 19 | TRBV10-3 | TGTGCCATCAGTTCGGTCGACTTCTATGGACTGTACTCCTACAATGAGCAGTTCTTC | CAISSVDFYGLYSYNEQFF
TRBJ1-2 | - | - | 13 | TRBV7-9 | TGTGCCAGCAGCCCCCAGGGGAGAGATGGCTACACCTTC | CASSPQGRDGYTF
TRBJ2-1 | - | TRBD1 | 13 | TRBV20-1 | TGCAGTGCTAATAGACAGGGGTTGGGTGAGCAGTTCTTC | CSANRQGLGEQFF
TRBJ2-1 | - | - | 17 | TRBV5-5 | TGTGCCAGCAGCTTCAACCCATTGACTAGGGGGAGGGATGAGCAGTTCTTC | CASSFNPLTRGRDEQFF
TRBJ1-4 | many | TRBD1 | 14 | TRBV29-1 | TGCAGCGTCGCAACCGGGACAGGGAACGAAAAACTGTTTTTT | CSVATGTGNEKLFF
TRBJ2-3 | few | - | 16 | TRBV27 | TGTGCCAGCAGACCGAGACTCGGGTCGCACACAGATACGCAGTATTTT | CASRPRLGSHTDTQYF
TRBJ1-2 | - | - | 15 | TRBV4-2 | TGTGCCAGCAGCCAAGATAGCAGGCCCGGAGGAGGCTACACCTTC | CASSQDSRPGGGYTF
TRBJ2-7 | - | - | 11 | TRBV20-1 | TGCAGTGCTAGTGAGCTTTACGAGCAGTACTTC | CSASELYEQYF
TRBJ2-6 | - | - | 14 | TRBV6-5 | TGTGCCAGCATTTCGGGCTCTGGGGCCAACGTCCTGACTTTC | CASISGSGANVLTF
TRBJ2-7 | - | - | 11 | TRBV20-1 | TGCAGTGCTAGTCATGGTTACGAGCAGTACTTC | CSASHGYEQYF
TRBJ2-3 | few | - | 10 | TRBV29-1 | TGCAGCGTTCGGGTTTATACGCAGTATTTT | CSVRVYTQYF
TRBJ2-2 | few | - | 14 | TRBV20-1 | TGCAGTGCTCCAGACAGACAACACACCGGGGAGCTGTTTTTT | CSAPDRQHTGELFF
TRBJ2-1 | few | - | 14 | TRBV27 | TGTGCCAGCCAAGAGGACTACAGCTACAATGAGCAGTTCTTC | CASQEDYSYNEQFF
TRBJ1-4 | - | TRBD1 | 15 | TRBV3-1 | TGTGCCAGCAGCCAAGACGACAGGGGGCCTGAAAAACTGTTTTTT | CASSQDDRGPEKLFF
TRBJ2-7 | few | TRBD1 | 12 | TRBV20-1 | TGCACCGTCGGGGACAGCGCCTACGAGCAGTACTTC | CTVGDSAYEQYF
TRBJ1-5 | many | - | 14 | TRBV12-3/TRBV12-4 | TGTGCCAGCAGTTTTTCGCTATTTAATCAGCCCCAGCATTTT | CASSFSLFNQPQHF
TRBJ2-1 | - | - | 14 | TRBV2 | TGTGCCAGCACCACTGGCGGGATTACAAATGAGCAGTTCTTC | CASTTGGITNEQFF
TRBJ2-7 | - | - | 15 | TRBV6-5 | TGTGCCAGCAGTTACTCCAACAGGCCGGGTCACGAGCAGTACTTC | CASSYSNRPGHEQYF
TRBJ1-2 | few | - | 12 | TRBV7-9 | TGTGCCAGCAGTCGGGGTTCAGAACGCTACACCTTC | CASSRGSERYTF
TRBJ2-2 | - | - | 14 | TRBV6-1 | TGTGCCAGCACCGCCCTCAGGGATTTCGGGGAGCTGTTTTTT | CASTALRDFGELFF
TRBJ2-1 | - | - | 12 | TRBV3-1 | TGTGCCAGCAGCCAAGTCGGATGGGAGCAGTTCTTC | CASSQVGWEQFF
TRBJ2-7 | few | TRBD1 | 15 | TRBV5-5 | TGTGCCAGCAGCCCGGGACAGGGCTACCTCTACGAGCAGTACTTC | CASSPGQGYLYEQYF
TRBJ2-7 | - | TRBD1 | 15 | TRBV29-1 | TGCAGCGTTGAGGAGGCGGGACAGGGGTTAAACGAGCAGTACTTC | CSVEEAGQGLNEQYF
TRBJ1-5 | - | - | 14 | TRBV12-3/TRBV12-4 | TGTGCCAGCAGTCTCGCCGCCACTGGGAAGCCCCAGCATTTT | CASSLAATGKPQHF
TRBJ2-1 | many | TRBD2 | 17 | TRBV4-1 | TGCGCCAGCAGCCAAGATCCCGCTAGCGGGGCCCTAAATGAGCAGTTCTTC | CASSQDPASGALNEQFF
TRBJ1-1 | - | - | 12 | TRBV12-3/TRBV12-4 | TGTGCCAGCAGCCCGGGACACCTTGAAGCTTTCTTT | CASSPGHLEAFF
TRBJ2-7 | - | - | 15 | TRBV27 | TGTGCCAGCAGTTTACGGGGACCCGGCTCCTACGAGCAGTACTTC | CASSLRGPGSYEQYF
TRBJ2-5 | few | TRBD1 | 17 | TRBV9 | TGTGCCAGCAGCCCTTCCGGGACAGGGAGTCTACGAGAGACCCAGTACTTC | CASSPSGTGSLRETQYF
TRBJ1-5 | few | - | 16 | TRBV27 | TGTGCCAGCAGTTTTTCCGTGGGGGGTTTGGAGCAGCCCCAGCATTTT | CASSFSVGGLEQPQHF
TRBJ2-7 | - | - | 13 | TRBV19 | TGTGCCACCGCACAGGGTAGGCAGTACGAGCAGTACTTC | CATAQGRQYEQYF
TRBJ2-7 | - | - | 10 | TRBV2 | TGTGCCAGCATAGGGAACGAGCAGTACTTC | CASIGNEQYF
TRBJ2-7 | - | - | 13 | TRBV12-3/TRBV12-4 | TGTGCCAGCACTCAGACGACAGCTAACGAGCAGTACTTC | CASTQTTANEQYF
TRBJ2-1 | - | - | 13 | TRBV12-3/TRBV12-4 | TGTGCCAGCAGCCCCGGGACTCGAGGGGCGCAGTTCTTC | CASSPGTRGAQFF
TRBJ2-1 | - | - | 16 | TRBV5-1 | TGCGCCAGCAGCTTGGCCGGACTACATACCTACAATGAGCAGTTCTTC | CASSLAGLHTYNEQFF
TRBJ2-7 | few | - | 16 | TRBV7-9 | TGTGCCAGCAGCCCCGCTTACTCTAGCGACTCCTACGAGCAGTACTTC | CASSPAYSSDSYEQYF
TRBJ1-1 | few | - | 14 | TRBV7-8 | TGTGCCAGCAGCTTATCTCAGCAGAACACTGAAGCTTTCTTT | CASSLSQQNTEAFF
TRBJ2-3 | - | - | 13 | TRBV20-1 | TGCACCCCTAGTACGGGCCTCACAGATACGCAGTATTTT | CTPSTGLTDTQYF
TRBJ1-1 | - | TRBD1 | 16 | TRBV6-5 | TGTGCCAGCAGTTACTCACCTCGGGACAGCCGCACTGAAGCTTTCTTT | CASSYSPRDSRTEAFF